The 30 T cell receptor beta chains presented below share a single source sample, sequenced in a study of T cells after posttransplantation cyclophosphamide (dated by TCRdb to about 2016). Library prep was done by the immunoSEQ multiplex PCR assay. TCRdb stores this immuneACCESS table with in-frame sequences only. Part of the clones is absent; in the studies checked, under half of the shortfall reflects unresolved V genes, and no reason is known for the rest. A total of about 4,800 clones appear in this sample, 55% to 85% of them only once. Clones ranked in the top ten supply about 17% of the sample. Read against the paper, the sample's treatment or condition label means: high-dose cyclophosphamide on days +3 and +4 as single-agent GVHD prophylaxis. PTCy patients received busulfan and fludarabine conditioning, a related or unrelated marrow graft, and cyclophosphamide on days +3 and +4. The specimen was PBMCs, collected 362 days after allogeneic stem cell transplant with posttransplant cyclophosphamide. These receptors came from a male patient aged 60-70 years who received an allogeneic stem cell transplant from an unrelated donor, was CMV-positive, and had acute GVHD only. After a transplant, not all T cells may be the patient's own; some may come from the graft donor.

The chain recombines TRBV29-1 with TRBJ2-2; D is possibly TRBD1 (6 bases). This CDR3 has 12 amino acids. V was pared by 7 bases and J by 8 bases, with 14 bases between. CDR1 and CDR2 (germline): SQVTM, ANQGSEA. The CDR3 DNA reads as TGCAGCGCCACAGGGTTCGGGGGGGAGCTGTTTTTT. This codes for CSATGFGGELFF.

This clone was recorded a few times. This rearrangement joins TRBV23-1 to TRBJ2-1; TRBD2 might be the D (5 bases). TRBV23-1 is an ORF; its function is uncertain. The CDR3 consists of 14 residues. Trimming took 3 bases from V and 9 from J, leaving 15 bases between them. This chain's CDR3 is CASSQGFTGVEQFF. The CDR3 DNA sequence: TGCGCCAGCAGTCAGGGCTTCACCGGGGTTGAGCAGTTCTTC.

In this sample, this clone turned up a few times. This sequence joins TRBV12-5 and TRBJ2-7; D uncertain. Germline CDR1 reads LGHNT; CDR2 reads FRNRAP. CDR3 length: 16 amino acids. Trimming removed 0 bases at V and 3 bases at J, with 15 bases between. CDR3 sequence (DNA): TGTGCTAGTGGTTTGGTCCCCGGAGTCGGAAACTACGAGCAGTACTTC. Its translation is CASGLVPGVGNYEQYF. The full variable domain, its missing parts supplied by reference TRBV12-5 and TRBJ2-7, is DARVTQTPRHKVTEMGQEVTMRCQPILGHNTVFWYRQTMMQGLELLAYFRNRAPLDDSGMPKDRFSAEMPDATLATLKIQPSEPRDSAVYFCASGLVPGVGNYEQYFGPGTRLTVT.

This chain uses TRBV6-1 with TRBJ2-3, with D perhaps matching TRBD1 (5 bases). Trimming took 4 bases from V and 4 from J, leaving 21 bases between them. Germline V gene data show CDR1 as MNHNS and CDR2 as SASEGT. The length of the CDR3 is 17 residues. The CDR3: CASSVGVEITSADTQYF. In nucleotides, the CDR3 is TGTGCCAGCAGTGTAGGGGTTGAGATAACCAGCGCAGATACGCAGTATTTT.

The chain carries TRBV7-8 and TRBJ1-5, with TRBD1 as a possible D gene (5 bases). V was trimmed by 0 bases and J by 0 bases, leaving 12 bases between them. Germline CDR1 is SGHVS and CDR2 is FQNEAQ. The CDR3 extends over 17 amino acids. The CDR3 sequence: CASSLAQGSYSNQPQHF. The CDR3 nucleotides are TGTGCCAGCAGCTTAGCGCAGGGTTCCTATAGCAATCAGCCCCAGCATTTT. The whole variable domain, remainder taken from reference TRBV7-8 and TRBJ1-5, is GAGVSQSPRYKVAKRGQDVALRCDPISGHVSLFWYQQALGQGPEFLTYFQNEAQLDKSGLPSDRFFAERPEGSVSTLKIQRTQQEDSAVYLCASSLAQGSYSNQPQHFGDGTRLSIL.

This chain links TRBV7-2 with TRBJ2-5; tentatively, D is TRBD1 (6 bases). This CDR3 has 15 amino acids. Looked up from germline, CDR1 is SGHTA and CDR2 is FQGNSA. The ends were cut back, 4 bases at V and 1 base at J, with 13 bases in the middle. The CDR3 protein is CASSSQGWAQETQYF. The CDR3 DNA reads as TGTGCCAGCAGCTCACAGGGCTGGGCCCAAGAGACCCAGTACTTC.

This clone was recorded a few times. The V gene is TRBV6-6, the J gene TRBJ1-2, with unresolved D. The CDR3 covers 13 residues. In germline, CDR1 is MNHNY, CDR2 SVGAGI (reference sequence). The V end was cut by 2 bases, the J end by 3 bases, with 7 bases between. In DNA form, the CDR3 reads TGTGCCAGCAGTTACGCGGGAGACTATGGCTACACCTTC. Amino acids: CASSYAGDYGYTF.

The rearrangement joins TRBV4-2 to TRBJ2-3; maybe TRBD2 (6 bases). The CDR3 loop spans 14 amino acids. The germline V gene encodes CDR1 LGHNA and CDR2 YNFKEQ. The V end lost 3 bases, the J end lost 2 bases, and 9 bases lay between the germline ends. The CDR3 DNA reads TGTGCCAGCAGCCAGGGACTTAACACAGATACGCAGTATTTT. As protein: CASSQGLNTDTQYF.

CDR3 coding DNA: TGTGCCAGTAGTTTCCGGAACAGGGCCCAAGAGACCCAGTACTTC. This sequence encodes CASSFRNRAQETQYF. This chain links TRBV19 with TRBJ2-5, with D perhaps TRBD1 (6 bases). CDR1 and CDR2 (germline): LNHDA, SQIVND (reference sequence). V was pared by 5 bases and J by 1 base, with 14 bases between. This CDR3 contains 15 residues.

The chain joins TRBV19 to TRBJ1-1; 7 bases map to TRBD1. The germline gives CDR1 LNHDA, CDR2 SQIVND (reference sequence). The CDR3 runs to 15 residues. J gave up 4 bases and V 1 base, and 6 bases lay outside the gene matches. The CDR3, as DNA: TGTGCCAGTAGTATAGTACAGGGGCTCGGCACTGAAGCTTTCTTT. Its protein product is CASSIVQGLGTEAFF. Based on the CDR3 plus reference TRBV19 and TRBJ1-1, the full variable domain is DGGITQSPKYLFRKEGQNVTLSCEQNLNHDAMYWYRQDPGQGLRLIYYSQIVNDFQKGDIAEGYSVSREKKESFPLTVTSAQKNPTAFYLCASSIVQGLGTEAFFGQGTRLTVV.

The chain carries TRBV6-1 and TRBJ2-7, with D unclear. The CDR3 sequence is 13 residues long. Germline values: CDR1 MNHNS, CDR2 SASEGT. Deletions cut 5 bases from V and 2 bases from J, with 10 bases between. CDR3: CASSLVAAYEQYF. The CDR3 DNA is TGTGCCAGCAGTCTCGTGGCAGCCTACGAGCAGTACTTC.

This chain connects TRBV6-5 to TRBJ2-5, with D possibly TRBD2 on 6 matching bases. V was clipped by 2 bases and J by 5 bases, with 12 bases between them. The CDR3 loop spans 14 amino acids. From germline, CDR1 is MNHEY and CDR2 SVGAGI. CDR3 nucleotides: TGTGCCAGCAGTTACGCGGCGGGGTTGGAGACCCAGTACTTC. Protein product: CASSYAAGLETQYF.

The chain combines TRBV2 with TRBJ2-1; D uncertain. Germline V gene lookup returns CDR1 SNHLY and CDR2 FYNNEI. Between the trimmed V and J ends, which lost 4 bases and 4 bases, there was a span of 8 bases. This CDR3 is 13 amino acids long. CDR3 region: CASSADTYNEQFF. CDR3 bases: TGTGCCAGCAGTGCTGACACGTACAATGAGCAGTTCTTC.

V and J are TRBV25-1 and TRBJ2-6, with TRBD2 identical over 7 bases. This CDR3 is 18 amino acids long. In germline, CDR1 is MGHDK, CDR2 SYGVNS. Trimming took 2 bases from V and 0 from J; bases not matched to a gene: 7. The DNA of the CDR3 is TGTGCCAGCAGTGAAATGGGGAGGGGCAACTCTGGGGCCAACGTCCTGACTTTC. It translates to CASSEMGRGNSGANVLTF.

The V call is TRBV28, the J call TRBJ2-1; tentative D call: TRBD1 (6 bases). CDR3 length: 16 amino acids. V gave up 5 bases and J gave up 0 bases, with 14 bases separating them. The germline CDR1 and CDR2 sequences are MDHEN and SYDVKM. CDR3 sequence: CASSPTGRGSYNEQFF. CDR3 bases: TGTGCCAGCAGTCCGACAGGTCGCGGCTCCTACAATGAGCAGTTCTTC.

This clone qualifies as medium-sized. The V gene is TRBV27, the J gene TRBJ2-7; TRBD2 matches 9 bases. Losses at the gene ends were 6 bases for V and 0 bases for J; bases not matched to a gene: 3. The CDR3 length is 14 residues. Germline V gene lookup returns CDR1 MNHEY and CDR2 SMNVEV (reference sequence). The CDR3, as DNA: TGTGCCAGCAGCGTAGCGGGAGCCTCCTACGAGCAGTACTTC. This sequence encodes CASSVAGASYEQYF.

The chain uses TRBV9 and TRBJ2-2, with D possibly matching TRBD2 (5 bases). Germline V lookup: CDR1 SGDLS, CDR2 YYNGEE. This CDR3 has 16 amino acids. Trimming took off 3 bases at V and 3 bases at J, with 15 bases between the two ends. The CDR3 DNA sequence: TGTGCCAGCAGCGGAGAGAGCGGTGCGTACACCGGGGAGCTGTTTTTT. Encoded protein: CASSGESGAYTGELFF.

As DNA, the CDR3 is TGTGCCAGCTCACTAGCGGGAGGGAACACAGATACGCAGTATTTT. Its translation: CASSLAGGNTDTQYF. The chain has TRBV18 and TRBJ2-3; 11 nucleotides line up with TRBD2. The CDR3 is 15 amino acids. Germline V gene lookup returns CDR1 KGHSH and CDR2 LQKENI. With V trimmed by 4 bases and J by 2 bases, 2 bases remained unmatched. Supplemented by reference TRBV18 and TRBJ2-3, the full variable domain reads NAGVMQNPRHLVRRRGQEARLRCSPMKGHSHVYWYRQLPEEGLKFMVYLQKENIIDESGMPKERFSAEFPKEGPSILRIQQVVRGDSAAYFCASSLAGGNTDTQYFGPGTRLTVL.

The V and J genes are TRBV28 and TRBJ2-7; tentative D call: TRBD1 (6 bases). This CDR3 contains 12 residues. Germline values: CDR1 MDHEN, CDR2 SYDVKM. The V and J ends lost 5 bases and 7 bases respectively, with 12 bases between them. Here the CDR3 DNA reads TGTGCCAGCAGTCCACAGGGTTTAGAGCAGTACTTC. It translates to CASSPQGLEQYF. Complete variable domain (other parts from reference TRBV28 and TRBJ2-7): DVKVTQSSRYLVKRTGEKVFLECVQDMDHENMFWYRQDPGLGLRLIYFSYDVKMKEKGDIPEGYSVSREKKERFSLILESASTNQTSMYLCASSPQGLEQYFGPGTRLTVT.

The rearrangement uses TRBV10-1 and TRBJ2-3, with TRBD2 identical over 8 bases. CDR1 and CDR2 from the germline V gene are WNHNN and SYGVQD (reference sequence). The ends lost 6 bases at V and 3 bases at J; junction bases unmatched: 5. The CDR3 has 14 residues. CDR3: CASSKRGRTDTQYF. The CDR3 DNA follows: TGCGCCAGCAGCAAGCGGGGGAGGACAGATACGCAGTATTTT.

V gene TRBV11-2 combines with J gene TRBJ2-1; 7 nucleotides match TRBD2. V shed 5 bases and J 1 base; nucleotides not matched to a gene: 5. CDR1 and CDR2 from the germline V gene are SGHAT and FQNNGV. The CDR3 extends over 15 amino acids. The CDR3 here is CASSPGAGSYNEQFF. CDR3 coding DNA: TGTGCCAGCAGCCCCGGAGCGGGGTCCTACAATGAGCAGTTCTTC.

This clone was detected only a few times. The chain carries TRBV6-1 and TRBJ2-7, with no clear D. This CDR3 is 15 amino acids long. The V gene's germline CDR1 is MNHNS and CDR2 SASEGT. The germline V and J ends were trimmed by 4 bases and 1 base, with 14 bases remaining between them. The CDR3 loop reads CASSVQAWSSYEQYF. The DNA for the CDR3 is TGTGCCAGCAGTGTTCAGGCCTGGTCGTCCTACGAGCAGTACTTC.

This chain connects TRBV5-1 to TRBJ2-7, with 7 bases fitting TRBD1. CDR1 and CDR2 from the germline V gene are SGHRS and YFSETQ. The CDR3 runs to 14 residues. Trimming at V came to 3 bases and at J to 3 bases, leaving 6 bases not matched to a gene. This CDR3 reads CASSSRQGGYEQYF. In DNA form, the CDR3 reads TGCGCCAGCAGCTCTAGACAGGGTGGCTACGAGCAGTACTTC.

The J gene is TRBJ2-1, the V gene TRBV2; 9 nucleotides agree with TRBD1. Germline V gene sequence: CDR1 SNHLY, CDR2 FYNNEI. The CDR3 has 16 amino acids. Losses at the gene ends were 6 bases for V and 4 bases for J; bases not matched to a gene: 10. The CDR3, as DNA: TGTGCCAGCAGCGAAAAAGCCGGGACAGGGTACAATGAGCAGTTCTTC. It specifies CASSEKAGTGYNEQFF.

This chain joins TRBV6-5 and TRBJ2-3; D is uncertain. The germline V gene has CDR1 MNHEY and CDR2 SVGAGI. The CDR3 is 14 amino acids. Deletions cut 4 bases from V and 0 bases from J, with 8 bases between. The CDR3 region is CASSSVFSTDTQYF. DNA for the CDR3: TGTGCCAGCAGTTCTGTTTTTAGCACAGATACGCAGTATTTT.

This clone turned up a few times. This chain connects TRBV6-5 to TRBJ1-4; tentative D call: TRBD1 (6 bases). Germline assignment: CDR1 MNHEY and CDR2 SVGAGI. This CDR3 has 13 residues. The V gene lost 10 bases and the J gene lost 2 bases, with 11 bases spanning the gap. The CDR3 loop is CATGTLTNEKLFF. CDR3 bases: TGTGCCACCGGGACACTTACTAATGAAAAACTGTTTTTT.

The CDR3 coding sequence is TGTGCCAGCAGCGCCCTCGAGGGGACAGGGCCCACCGGGGAGCTGTTTTTT. Translating it yields CASSALEGTGPTGELFF. The chain employs TRBV9 and TRBJ2-2; 9 bases match TRBD1. This CDR3 has 17 amino acids. The junction had 10 bases not matched to a gene; V was cut back by 3 bases and J by 4 bases. Germline V gene lookup returns CDR1 SGDLS and CDR2 YYNGEE.

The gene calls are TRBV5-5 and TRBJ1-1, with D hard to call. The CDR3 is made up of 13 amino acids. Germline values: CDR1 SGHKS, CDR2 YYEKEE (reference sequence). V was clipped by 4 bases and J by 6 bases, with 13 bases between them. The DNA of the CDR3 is TGTGCCAGCAGCCCCCCCGCAGGATCTGAAGCTTTCTTT. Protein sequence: CASSPPAGSEAFF.

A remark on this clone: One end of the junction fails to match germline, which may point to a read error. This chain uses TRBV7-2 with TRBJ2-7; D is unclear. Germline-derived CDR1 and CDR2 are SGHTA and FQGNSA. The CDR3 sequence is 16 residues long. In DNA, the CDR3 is TGTGCCAGCAGCCTAGTTGGTAGCCTATTCTCCGACGAGCAGTACTTC. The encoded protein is CASSLVGSLFSDEQYF. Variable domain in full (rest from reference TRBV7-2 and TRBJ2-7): GAGVSQSPSNKVTEKGKDVELRCDPISGHTALYWYRQSLGQGLEFLIYFQGNSAPDKSGLPSDRFSAERTGGSVSTLTIQRTQQEDSAVYLCASSLVGSLFSDEQYFGPGTRLTVT.

CDR3 DNA sequence: TGTGCCAGCACCCCCGGGACAGCCTACAATGAGCAGTTCTTC. Protein product: CASTPGTAYNEQFF. This chain joins TRBV6-1 and TRBJ2-1; 7 bases fit TRBD1. V shed 7 bases, J shed 2 bases, and the junction held 5 bases outside the gene matches. The CDR3 has 14 residues. Germline CDR1 is MNHNS and CDR2 is SASEGT.